A selection of T cell receptor beta chains follows, all from one sample in a study of blood T cell repertoires in COVID-19. The data were produced by immunoSEQ multiplex PCR, yet TCRdb's version contains in-frame clones alone and is incomplete. The sample has 100,000 or so clones, around 74% seen once. Input material: peripheral blood. The receptors derive from a woman aged 70-85 years with acute or convalescent COVID-19. Each CDR3 is given with its conserved first and last residue. A D gene is named only where the DNA matches it firmly. Clone sizes are given selectively: once, few, many, or a class where the clone is expanded.

j_gene	abundance	v_gene	d_gene	CDR3nt	CDR3aa
TRBJ1-4	few	TRBV3-1/TRBV3-2	NA	TGTGCCAGCAGCCATCGCAGGGCTAATGAAAAACTGTTTTTT	CASSHRRANEKLFF
TRBJ2-2	NA	TRBV27	TRBD2	TGTGCCAGCAGTTCGGGCCAGGTGGTGATAGCGGGGGGCCACACCGGGGAGCTGTTTTTT	CASSSGQVVIAGGHTGELFF
TRBJ1-3	NA	TRBV28	NA	TGTGCCAGCAGTTTAGCCACGGCCGCCAAAAGCGGAAAGCGCACCATATATTTT	CASSLATAAKSGKRTIYF
TRBJ2-1	NA	TRBV2	TRBD1	TGTGCCAGCAGGGACAGGGTGACTGAGCAGTTCTTC	CASRDRVTEQFF
TRBJ2-1	few	TRBV30	TRBD2	TGTGCCTGGAGTCCTACTAGCGGGGGGGCGATTCGTCCGTTCTTC	CAWSPTSGGAIRPFF
TRBJ2-3	NA	TRBV5-1	NA	TGCGCCAGCAGCTTGGAAAGGGGGTCCTCCGATACGCAGTATTTT	CASSLERGSSDTQYF
TRBJ1-5	NA	TRBV2	TRBD1	TGTGCCAGCAGTGCGGAGGGGGCTAGGCAGCCCCAGCATTTT	CASSAEGARQPQHF
TRBJ2-5	NA	TRBV5-1	TRBD2	TGCGCCAGCAGCTTGGAACTAGCGGGCCTACAAGAGACCCAGTACTTC	CASSLELAGLQETQYF
TRBJ2-7	once	TRBV19	TRBD1	TGTGCCACCACGGACAGGGGGAGCTCCTACGAGCAGTACTTC	CATTDRGSSYEQYF
TRBJ2-3	NA	TRBV4-1	NA	TGCGCCAGCAGCCAAGGAGGTAGTTTAACAGATACGCAGTATTTT	CASSQGGSLTDTQYF
TRBJ1-2	NA	TRBV6-6	TRBD1	TGTGCCGGGGGGGCGGGACAGGATCTCCGAGGCTACACCTTC	CAGGAGQDLRGYTF
TRBJ2-7	once	TRBV5-6	TRBD2	TGTGCCAGCAGCTTGGATAGCGGGGTAGGCGAGCAGTACTTC	CASSLDSGVGEQYF
TRBJ1-3	NA	TRBV7-2	NA	TGTGCCAGCAGCTTAGCGCTAGGAGGGGCCTCTGGAAACACCATATATTTT	CASSLALGGASGNTIYF
TRBJ1-1	few	TRBV11-2	NA	TGTGCCAGCAGCTTAGGGGAGGGGACTGAAGCTTTCTTT	CASSLGEGTEAFF
TRBJ1-1	NA	TRBV6-1	NA	TGTGCCAGCTCTCAGGGGAGTGGGACTGAAGCTTTCTTT	CASSQGSGTEAFF
TRBJ1-4	NA	TRBV6-6	TRBD1	TGTGCCAGCAGGACAGGGGGCGCTGGAGAAAAACTGTTTTTT	CASRTGGAGEKLFF
TRBJ2-2	few	TRBV5-1	NA	TGCGCCAGCAGCTCGGGTGGCACCGGGGAGCTGTTTTTT	CASSSGGTGELFF
TRBJ2-5	once	TRBV7-2	NA	TGTGCCAGCACGCCAACTACGGAGACCCAGTACTTC	CASTPTTETQYF
TRBJ1-3	NA	TRBV5-6	NA	TGTGCCAGCAGCTTAGTCCCGGGGGGAAACACCATATATTTT	CASSLVPGGNTIYF
TRBJ1-2	few	TRBV4-1	NA	TGCGCCAGCAGCCAAGGGTCAACAGGGCTCGGCTCCGGCTACACCTTC	CASSQGSTGLGSGYTF
TRBJ1-3	NA	TRBV7-8	NA	TGTGCCAGCAGCCCCGGGGGGGGATCTGGAAACACCATATATTTT	CASSPGGGSGNTIYF
TRBJ1-2	once	TRBV6-4	TRBD1	TGTGCCAGCAGTGACCAGGGGGGACAGTACTATGGCTACACCTTC	CASSDQGGQYYGYTF
TRBJ2-3	few	TRBV9	TRBD2	TGTGCCAGCAGCCCCGGGACTAGCGGGGTTACGCAGTATTTT	CASSPGTSGVTQYF
TRBJ1-2	few	TRBV28	NA	TGTGCCAGCAGTTCGGTCTCAGGGGAGTATGGCTACACCTTC	CASSSVSGEYGYTF
TRBJ1-2	NA	TRBV7-2	NA	TGTGCCAGCAGCTTAGCCTTACAGGGCGCTATTGGCTACACCTTC	CASSLALQGAIGYTF
TRBJ2-5	NA	TRBV4-3	NA	TGCGCCAGCAGCCAAGATATCGGGGAGACCCAGTACTTC	CASSQDIGETQYF